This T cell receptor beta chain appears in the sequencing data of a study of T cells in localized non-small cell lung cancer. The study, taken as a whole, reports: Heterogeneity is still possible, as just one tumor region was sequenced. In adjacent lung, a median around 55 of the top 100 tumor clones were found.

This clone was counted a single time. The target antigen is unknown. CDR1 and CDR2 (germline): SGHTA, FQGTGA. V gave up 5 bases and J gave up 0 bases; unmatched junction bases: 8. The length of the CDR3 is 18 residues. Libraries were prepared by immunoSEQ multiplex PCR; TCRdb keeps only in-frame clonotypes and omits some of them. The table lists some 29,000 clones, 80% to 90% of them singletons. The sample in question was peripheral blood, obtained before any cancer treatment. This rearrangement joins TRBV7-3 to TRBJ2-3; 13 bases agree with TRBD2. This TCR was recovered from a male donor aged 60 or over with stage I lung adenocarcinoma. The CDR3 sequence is CASSLDRLAGGSTDTQYF. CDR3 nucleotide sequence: TGTGCCAGCAGCCTAGATCGACTAGCGGGGGGTAGCACAGATACGCAGTATTTT.